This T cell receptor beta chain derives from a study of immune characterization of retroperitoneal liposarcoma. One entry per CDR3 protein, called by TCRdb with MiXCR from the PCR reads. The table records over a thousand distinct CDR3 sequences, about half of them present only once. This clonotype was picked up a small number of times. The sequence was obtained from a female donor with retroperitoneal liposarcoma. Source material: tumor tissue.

The DNA for the CDR3 is TGTGCCAGCAGCTTTAACGGGGGCTTTGAGCAGTTCTTC. The encoded protein is CASSFNGGFEQFF. The chain is built from TRBV7-2 and TRBJ2-5, with D perhaps assigned TRBD1 or TRBD2 (6 bases each). Gene TRBJ2-1 matches the end of the DNA better, so the J call may be wrong. The CDR3 extends over 13 amino acids. In germline, CDR1 is SGHTA, CDR2 FQGNSA.